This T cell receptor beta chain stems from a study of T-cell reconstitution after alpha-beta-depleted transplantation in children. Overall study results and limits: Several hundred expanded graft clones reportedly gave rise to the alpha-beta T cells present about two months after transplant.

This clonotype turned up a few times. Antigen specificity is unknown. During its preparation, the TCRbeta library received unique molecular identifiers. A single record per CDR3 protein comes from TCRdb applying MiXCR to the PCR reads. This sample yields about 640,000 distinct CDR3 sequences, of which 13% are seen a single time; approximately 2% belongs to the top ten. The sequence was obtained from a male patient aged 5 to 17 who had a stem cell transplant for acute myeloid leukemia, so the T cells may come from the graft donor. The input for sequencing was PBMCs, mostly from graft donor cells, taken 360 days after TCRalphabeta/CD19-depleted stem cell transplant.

The CDR3 coding sequence is TGTGCCAGCAGCCCAACAGGGCTTAACCTCGAGCAGTACTTC. Translating gives CASSPTGLNLEQYF. The gene calls are TRBV12-3 or TRBV12-4 and TRBJ2-7, with D perhaps TRBD1 (6 bases). V dropped 6 bases and J dropped 6 bases, with 18 bases sitting between them. The CDR3 totals 14 residues.